Listed below are T cell receptor beta chains from one sample, sequenced in a study of blood T cells in healthy people across ages. One entry per CDR3 protein, called by TCRdb with MiXCR from the 5' RACE reads. The sample lists about 1 million distinct CDR3 sequences; roughly 24% were seen once. These data also featured in a second study, about T cells of mothers and their children.

The sample taken for sequencing was blood. These receptors all stem from a girl under 10 years old in good health. Each CDR3 is given with its conserved first and last residue. The D gene is left open where the match is weak. Rows may omit the clone size; those that give it use once, few, many or a size class.

clone_size	cdr3_length	v_call	d_call	j_call	cdr3_aa	cdr3_nt
.	15	TRBV28	.	TRBJ2-7	CASIPGYGIHYEQYF	TGTGCCAGCATTCCCGGGTATGGAATCCACTACGAGCAGTACTTC
.	13	TRBV20-1	TRBD1	TRBJ1-2	CSATRGDNYGYTF	TGCAGTGCCACCAGGGGGGACAACTATGGCTACACCTTC
.	13	TRBV29-1	.	TRBJ2-1	CSVDRDSHNEQFF	TGCAGCGTTGATCGGGACTCCCATAATGAGCAGTTCTTC
.	15	TRBV29-1	.	TRBJ2-5	CSVLIRGTPQETKYF	TGCAGCGTTTTAATAAGGGGGACCCCCCAAGAGACCAAGTACTTC
.	14	TRBV4-1	.	TRBJ2-4	CASSQDLVSLIQYF	TGCGCCAGCAGCCAAGACCTCGTCTCCCTCATTCAGTACTTC
.	14	TRBV7-8	TRBD2	TRBJ2-7	CASRGTSGTYEQYF	TGTGCCAGCAGGGGGACTAGCGGGACCTACGAGCAGTACTTC
.	14	TRBV20-1	.	TRBJ2-3	CSAKYSLSTDTQYF	TGCAGTGCTAAATACAGTCTAAGCACAGATACGCAGTATTTT
.	17	TRBV12-3/TRBV12-4	.	TRBJ2-3	CASSAVRTGEERDTQYF	TGTGCCAGCAGTGCTGTCCGAACGGGAGAGGAAAGGGATACGCAGTATTTT
.	13	TRBV5-1	TRBD2	TRBJ2-5	CASRGLAVETQYF	TGCGCCAGCAGGGGACTAGCTGTAGAGACCCAGTACTTC
few	15	TRBV20-1	.	TRBJ1-6	CSARDHRTFNSPLHF	TGCAGTGCTAGAGATCATAGGACTTTTAATTCACCCCTCCACTTT
.	15	TRBV7-9	.	TRBJ2-7	CASSPFARGTYEQYF	TGTGCCAGCAGCCCCTTCGCCAGAGGAACGTACGAGCAGTACTTC
.	11	TRBV20-1	.	TRBJ1-2	CSAIVNYGYTF	TGCAGTGCTATCGTAAACTATGGCTACACCTTC
few	16	TRBV11-2	TRBD2	TRBJ2-5	CASSLDGLAGGETQYF	TGTGCCAGCAGCTTAGACGGACTAGCGGGGGGAGAGACCCAGTACTTC
.	14	TRBV11-2	.	TRBJ2-7	CASSHGRGVYEQYF	TGTGCCAGCAGCCATGGAAGGGGGGTCTACGAGCAGTACTTC
.	17	TRBV7-2	TRBD2	TRBJ2-5	CASSPRRSGRLQETQYF	TGTGCCAGCAGCCCCCGGAGGAGCGGGAGACTCCAAGAGACCCAGTACTTC
.	17	TRBV15	.	TRBJ2-3	CATSVSPGIGAPDTQYF	TGTGCCACCAGCGTAAGTCCGGGGATTGGGGCACCAGATACGCAGTATTTT
.	12	TRBV12-3/TRBV12-4	.	TRBJ2-1	CASRVRADEQFF	TGTGCCAGCAGAGTGAGGGCCGATGAGCAGTTCTTC
.	14	TRBV28	.	TRBJ2-1	CASSLSYGRDEQFF	TGTGCCAGCAGTTTATCCTACGGTCGAGATGAGCAGTTCTTC
few	18	TRBV28	TRBD2	TRBJ2-5	CASSLWKLAGVGQETQYF	TGTGCCAGCAGTTTATGGAAACTAGCGGGAGTCGGCCAAGAGACCCAGTACTTC
.	15	TRBV7-9	TRBD1	TRBJ1-2	CASSSSIEGADGYTF	TGTGCCAGCAGCTCCAGCATTGAGGGGGCGGATGGCTACACCTTC
few	13	TRBV25-1	.	TRBJ2-1	CASSDFRRAGQFF	TGTGCCAGCAGTGACTTTAGGAGGGCAGGGCAGTTCTTC
many	11	TRBV7-6	.	TRBJ2-1	CASSADREQFF	TGTGCCAGCAGCGCCGACAGGGAGCAGTTCTTC
few	15	TRBV4-2	.	TRBJ2-5	CASSPPMGKGETQYF	TGTGCCAGCAGCCCCCCTATGGGGAAGGGAGAGACCCAGTACTTC
.	13	TRBV6-1	.	TRBJ2-5	CASTYSGQETQYF	TGTGCCAGCACATATAGCGGCCAAGAGACCCAGTACTTC
.	14	TRBV7-7	.	TRBJ2-5	CASSSPGEEETQYF	TGTGCTAGCAGCTCCCCTGGGGAGGAAGAGACCCAGTACTTC
.	15	TRBV12-5	.	TRBJ1-1	CASGLTPRGEDLAFF	TGTGCTAGTGGCCTGACCCCCAGGGGTGAAGATTTGGCTTTCTTT
.	15	TRBV25-1	.	TRBJ1-4	CASSPIDRGNEKLFF	TGTGCCAGCAGTCCTATCGACAGAGGTAATGAAAAACTGTTTTTT
few	15	TRBV13	.	TRBJ2-1	CASRPGPLDGNEQFF	TGTGCCAGCAGACCGGGACCCCTCGATGGGAATGAGCAGTTCTTC
many	17	TRBV4-2	.	TRBJ2-1	CASSQELSVSVNNEQFF	TGTGCCAGCAGCCAAGAATTATCGGTCTCGGTTAACAATGAGCAGTTCTTC
.	12	TRBV6-5	.	TRBJ1-1	CASVAKGAEAFF	TGTGCCAGCGTCGCGAAGGGGGCTGAAGCTTTCTTT
.	14	TRBV6-2/TRBV6-3	.	TRBJ2-7	CASSSPLEGNEQYF	TGTGCCAGCAGTTCCCCCCTGGAGGGTAACGAGCAGTACTTC
.	13	TRBV29-1	.	TRBJ2-7	CSGLVSGGYEQYF	TGCAGCGGACTAGTCTCCGGCGGCTACGAGCAGTACTTC
few	15	TRBV4-3	.	TRBJ2-7	CASSQDPSSSYEQYF	TGTGCCAGCAGCCAAGATCCGTCGAGCTCCTACGAGCAGTACTTC
.	13	TRBV20-1	TRBD1	TRBJ1-2	CSAPGTANYGYTF	TGCAGTGCTCCCGGGACAGCTAACTATGGCTACACCTTC
.	15	TRBV12-3/TRBV12-4	TRBD1	TRBJ1-2	CASSLQGGRLYGYTF	TGTGCCAGCAGCTTACAGGGGGGCAGACTCTATGGCTACACCTTC
.	16	TRBV7-9	TRBD2	TRBJ2-1	CASSPRTSATDNEQFF	TGTGCCAGCAGCCCTAGGACTAGCGCCACGGACAATGAGCAGTTCTTC
.	15	TRBV18	.	TRBJ2-5	CASSQFDTERETQYF	TGTGCCAGCTCCCAATTCGACACCGAGCGGGAGACCCAGTACTTC
.	12	TRBV10-2	.	TRBJ1-5	CASSVGDQPQHF	TGCGCCAGCAGTGTCGGTGATCAGCCCCAGCATTTT
few	11	TRBV29-1	.	TRBJ2-3	CSVRDTDTQYF	TGCAGCGTGAGGGACACAGATACGCAGTATTTT
.	15	TRBV7-2	.	TRBJ1-2	CASSLGTTKNYGYTF	TGTGCCAGCAGCTTAGGAACGACAAAGAACTATGGCTACACCTTC
.	13	TRBV4-3	.	TRBJ2-7	CASSQEARGEQYF	TGCGCCAGCAGCCAAGAAGCTCGGGGCGAGCAGTACTTC
few	15	TRBV4-2	.	TRBJ1-1	CASSENPAGNTEAFF	TGTGCCAGCAGCGAGAACCCCGCGGGGAACACTGAAGCTTTCTTT
many	11	TRBV7-2	.	TRBJ1-2	CASSLDRGYTF	TGCGCCAGCAGCTTGGATAGGGGCTACACCTTC
.	14	TRBV28	.	TRBJ1-2	CASSLGTTDYGYTF	TGTGCCAGCAGTTTAGGTACTACGGACTATGGCTACACCTTC
.	13	TRBV29-1	TRBD1	TRBJ2-7	CSARQGDLGEQYF	TGCAGCGCTCGACAGGGGGACCTTGGGGAGCAGTACTTC
.	13	TRBV20-1	.	TRBJ1-6	CSARGPYNSPLHF	TGCAGTGCTAGAGGTCCCTATAATTCACCCCTCCACTTT
.	14	TRBV2	.	TRBJ2-3	CASWAVSKVDTQYF	TGTGCCAGCTGGGCCGTAAGCAAGGTAGATACGCAGTATTTT
.	15	TRBV12-3/TRBV12-4	.	TRBJ2-7	CASSPGGEKLYEQYF	TGTGCCAGCAGTCCCGGAGGAGAAAAGCTTTACGAGCAGTACTTC
.	15	TRBV27	TRBD2	TRBJ2-1	CASTLLAGDNNEQFF	TGTGCCAGCACTCTTCTAGCGGGAGATAACAATGAGCAGTTCTTC
.	13	TRBV29-1	.	TRBJ2-3	CSVRRALTDTQYF	TGCAGCGTTAGGAGAGCCCTCACAGATACGCAGTATTTT
.	16	TRBV4-1	TRBD2	TRBJ2-5	CASSQGPAGDEETQYF	TGCGCCAGCAGCCAAGGGCCAGCGGGAGATGAGGAGACCCAGTACTTC
.	15	TRBV7-9	.	TRBJ2-3	CASSPVWGGTDTQYF	TGTGCCAGCAGCCCGGTATGGGGTGGCACAGATACGCAGTATTTT
few	20	TRBV7-7	TRBD1	TRBJ1-6	CASIKDSGSRGSSYNPPLHF	TGTGCTAGCATCAAAGACTCGGGATCCAGGGGGAGCTCCTATAATCCACCCCTCCACTTT
few	14	TRBV14	TRBD2	TRBJ2-7	CASSQDSGGRAQYF	TGTGCCAGCAGCCAAGATTCGGGAGGGAGAGCGCAGTACTTC
.	14	TRBV10-3	TRBD1	TRBJ1-2	CAISGPGQIYGYTF	TGTGCCATCAGTGGGCCGGGACAGATCTATGGCTACACCTTC
.	15	TRBV2	TRBD2	TRBJ2-5	CASKPLRTDGGDQYF	TGTGCCAGTAAACCACTCCGGACAGACGGGGGGGACCAGTACTTC
.	13	TRBV2	.	TRBJ1-6	CASREEQGSPLHF	TGTGCCAGCAGGGAAGAACAGGGTTCACCCCTCCACTTT
few	13	TRBV5-1	.	TRBJ1-5	CASSPSPNQPQHF	TGCGCCAGCAGCCCTTCCCCCAATCAGCCCCAGCATTTT